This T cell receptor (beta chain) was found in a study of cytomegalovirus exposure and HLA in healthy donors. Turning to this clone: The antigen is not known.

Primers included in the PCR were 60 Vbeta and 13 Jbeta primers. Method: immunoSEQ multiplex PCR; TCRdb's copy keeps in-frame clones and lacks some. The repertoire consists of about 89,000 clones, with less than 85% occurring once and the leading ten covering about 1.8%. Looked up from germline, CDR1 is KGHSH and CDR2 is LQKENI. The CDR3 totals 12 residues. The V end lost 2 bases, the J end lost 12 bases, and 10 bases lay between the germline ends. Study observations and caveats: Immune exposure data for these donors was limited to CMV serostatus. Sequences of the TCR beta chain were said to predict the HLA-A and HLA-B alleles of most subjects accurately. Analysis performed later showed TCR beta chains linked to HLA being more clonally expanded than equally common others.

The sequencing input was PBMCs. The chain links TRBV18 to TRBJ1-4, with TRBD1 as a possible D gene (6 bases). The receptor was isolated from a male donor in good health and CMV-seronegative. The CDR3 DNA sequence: TGTGCCAGCTCACCATTCGAGGGGGAACTGTTTTTT. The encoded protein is CASSPFEGELFF. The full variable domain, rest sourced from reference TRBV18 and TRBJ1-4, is NAGVMQNPRHLVRRRGQEARLRCSPMKGHSHVYWYRQLPEEGLKFMVYLQKENIIDESGMPKERFSAEFPKEGPSILRIQQVVRGDSAAYFCASSPFEGELFFGSGTQLSVL.